This T cell receptor (beta chain) was sequenced during a study of T cell responses to AZD1222 COVID-19 vaccine. Repertoires were generated with immunoSEQ multiplex PCR, while TCRdb's copy carries only in-frame clones and drops some. This sample has 110,000 or so clones, with 89% found just once. CDR3 size: 13 residues. V shed 2 bases and J shed 2 bases, with 9 bases lying between them. CDR1 and CDR2 from the germline V gene are GTSNPN and SVGIG (reference sequence). A word on this clone: Its target is not known.

Regarding the study as a whole: The number of AZD1222 recipients seropositive at baseline was only five to seven. Dominant CD4 TCR responses targeted spike regions 160-218 and 743-854.

This receptor was identified in an adult in good health. The V call is TRBV30, the J call TRBJ1-2, with D unclear. The source material was peripheral blood, sampled on day 0 of MenACWY control vaccination. The CDR3 DNA reads TGTGCCTGGAGTTTGCACGGCAACTATGGCTACACCTTC. Residues: CAWSLHGNYGYTF.